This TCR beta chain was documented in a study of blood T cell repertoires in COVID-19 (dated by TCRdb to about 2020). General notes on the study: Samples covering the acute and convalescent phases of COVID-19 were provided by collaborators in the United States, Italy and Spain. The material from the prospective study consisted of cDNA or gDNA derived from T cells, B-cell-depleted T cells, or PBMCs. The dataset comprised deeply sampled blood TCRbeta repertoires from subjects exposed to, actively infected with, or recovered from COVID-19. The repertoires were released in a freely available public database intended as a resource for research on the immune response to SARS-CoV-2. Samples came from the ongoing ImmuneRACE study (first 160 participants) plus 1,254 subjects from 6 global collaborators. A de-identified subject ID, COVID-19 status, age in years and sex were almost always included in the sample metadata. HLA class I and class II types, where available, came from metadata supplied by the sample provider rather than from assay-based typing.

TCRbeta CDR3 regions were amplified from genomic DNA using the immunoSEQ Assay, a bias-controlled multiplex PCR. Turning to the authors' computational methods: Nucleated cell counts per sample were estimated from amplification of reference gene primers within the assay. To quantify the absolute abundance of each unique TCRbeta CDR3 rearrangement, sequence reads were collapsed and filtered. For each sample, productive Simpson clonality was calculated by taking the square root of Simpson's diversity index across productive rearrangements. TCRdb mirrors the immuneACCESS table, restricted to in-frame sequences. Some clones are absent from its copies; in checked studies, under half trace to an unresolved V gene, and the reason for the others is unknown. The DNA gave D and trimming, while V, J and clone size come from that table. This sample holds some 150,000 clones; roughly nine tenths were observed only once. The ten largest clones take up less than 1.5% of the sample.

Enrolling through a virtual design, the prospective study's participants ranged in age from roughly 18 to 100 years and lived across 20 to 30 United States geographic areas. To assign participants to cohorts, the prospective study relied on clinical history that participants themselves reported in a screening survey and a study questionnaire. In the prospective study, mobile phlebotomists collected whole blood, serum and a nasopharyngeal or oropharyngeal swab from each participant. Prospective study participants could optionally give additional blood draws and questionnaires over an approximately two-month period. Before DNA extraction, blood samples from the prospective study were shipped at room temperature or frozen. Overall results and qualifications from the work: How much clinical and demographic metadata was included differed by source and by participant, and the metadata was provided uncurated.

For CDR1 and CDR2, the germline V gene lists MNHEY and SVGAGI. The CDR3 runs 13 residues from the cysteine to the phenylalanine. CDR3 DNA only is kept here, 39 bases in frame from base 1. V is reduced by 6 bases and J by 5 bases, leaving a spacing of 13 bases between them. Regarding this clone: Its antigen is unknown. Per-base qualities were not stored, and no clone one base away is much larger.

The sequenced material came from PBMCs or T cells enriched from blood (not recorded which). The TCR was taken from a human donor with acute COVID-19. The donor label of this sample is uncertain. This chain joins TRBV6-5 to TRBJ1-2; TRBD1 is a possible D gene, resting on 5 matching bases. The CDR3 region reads CASSPDRDYGYTF. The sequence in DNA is TGTGCCAGCAGCCCCGACAGAGATTATGGCTACACCTTC.